The clone carrying this TCR beta chain came up a few times. This entry belongs to a study of T-cell reconstitution after alpha-beta-depleted transplantation in children. V lost 3 bases to trimming and J lost 4 bases, with 9 bases between them. CDR3 length: 13 amino acids. Germline-derived CDR1 and CDR2 are DFQATT and SNEGSKA (reference sequence). It was with unique molecular identifiers that the TCRbeta library was prepared. TCRdb analysed the PCR reads with MiXCR anew, one entry per CDR3 protein. The table lists almost 500,000 distinct CDR3 sequences, around 12% of them singletons. The clonotype originates from a human donor who donated a stem cell graft to a child with combined immunodeficiency. This chain joins TRBV20-1 and TRBJ2-2; no firm D call. The sample consisted of PBMCs from the stem cell graft donor, taken from the stem cell graft. The CDR3 here is CSASVPGTGELFF. CDR3 bases: TGCAGTGCTAGCGTCCCTGGCACCGGGGAGCTGTTTTTT.